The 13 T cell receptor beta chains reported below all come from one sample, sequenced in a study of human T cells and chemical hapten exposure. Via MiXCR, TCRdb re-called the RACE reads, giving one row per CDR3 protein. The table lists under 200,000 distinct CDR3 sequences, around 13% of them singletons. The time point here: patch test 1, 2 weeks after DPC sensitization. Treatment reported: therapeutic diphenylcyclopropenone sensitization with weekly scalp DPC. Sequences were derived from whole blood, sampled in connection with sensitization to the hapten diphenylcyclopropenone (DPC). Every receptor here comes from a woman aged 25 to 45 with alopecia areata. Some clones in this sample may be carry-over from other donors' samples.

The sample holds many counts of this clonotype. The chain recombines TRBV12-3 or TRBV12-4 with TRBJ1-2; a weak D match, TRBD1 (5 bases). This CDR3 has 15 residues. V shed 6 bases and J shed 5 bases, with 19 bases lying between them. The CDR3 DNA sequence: TGTGCCAGCAGGGGGAGTAGCAAGGGGATTTATGGCTACACCTTC. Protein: CASRGSSKGIYGYTF.

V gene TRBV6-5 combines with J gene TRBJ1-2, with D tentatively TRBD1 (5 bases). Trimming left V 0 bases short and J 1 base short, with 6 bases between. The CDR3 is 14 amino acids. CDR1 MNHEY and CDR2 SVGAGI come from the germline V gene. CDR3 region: CASSYSTDNYGYTF. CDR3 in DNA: TGTGCCAGCAGTTACTCGACAGATAACTATGGCTACACCTTC.

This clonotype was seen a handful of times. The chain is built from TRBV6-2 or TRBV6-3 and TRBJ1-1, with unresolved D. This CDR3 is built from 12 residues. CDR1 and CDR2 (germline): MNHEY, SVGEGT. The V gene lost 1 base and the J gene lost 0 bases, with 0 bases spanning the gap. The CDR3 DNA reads TGTGCCAGCAGTTACTTGAACACTGAAGCTTTCTTT. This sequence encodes CASSYLNTEAFF.

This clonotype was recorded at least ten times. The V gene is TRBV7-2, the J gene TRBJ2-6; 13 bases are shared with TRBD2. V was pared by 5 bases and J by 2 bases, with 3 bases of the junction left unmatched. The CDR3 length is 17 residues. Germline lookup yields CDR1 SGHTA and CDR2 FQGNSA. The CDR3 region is CASSQGLAGPGANVLTF. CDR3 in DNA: TGTGCCAGCAGCCAGGGACTAGCGGGACCTGGGGCCAACGTCCTGACTTTC.

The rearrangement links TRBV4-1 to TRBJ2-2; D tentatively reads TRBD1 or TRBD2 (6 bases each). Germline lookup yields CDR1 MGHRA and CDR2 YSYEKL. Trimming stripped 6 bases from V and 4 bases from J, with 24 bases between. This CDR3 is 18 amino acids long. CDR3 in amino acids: CASSYYTGQGGFTGELFF. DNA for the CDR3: TGCGCCAGCAGTTATTATACAGGGCAGGGAGGATTCACCGGGGAGCTGTTTTTT.

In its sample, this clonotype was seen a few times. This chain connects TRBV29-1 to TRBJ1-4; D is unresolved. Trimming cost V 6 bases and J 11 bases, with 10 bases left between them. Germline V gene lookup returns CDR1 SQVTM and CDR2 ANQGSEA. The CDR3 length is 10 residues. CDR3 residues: CSVAADKLFF. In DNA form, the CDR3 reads TGCAGCGTGGCAGCCGATAAACTGTTTTTT.

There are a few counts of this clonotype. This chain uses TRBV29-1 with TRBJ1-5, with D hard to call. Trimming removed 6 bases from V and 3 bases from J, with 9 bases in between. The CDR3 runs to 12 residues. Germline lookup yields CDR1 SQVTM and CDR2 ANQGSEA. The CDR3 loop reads CSVRSFNQPQHF. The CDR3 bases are TGCAGCGTCCGATCCTTCAATCAGCCCCAGCATTTT.

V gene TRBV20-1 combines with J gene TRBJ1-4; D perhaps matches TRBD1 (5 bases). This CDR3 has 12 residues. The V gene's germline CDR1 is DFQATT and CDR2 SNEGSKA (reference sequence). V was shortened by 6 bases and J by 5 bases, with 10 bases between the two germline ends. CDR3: CSAIGENEKLFF. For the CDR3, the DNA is TGCAGTGCGATAGGGGAAAATGAAAAACTGTTTTTT.

DNA for the CDR3: TGCGCCAGCACCCTACTCGGGGGGTCAGGTGAGCAGTTCTTC. Translated: CASTLLGGSGEQFF. V and J are TRBV10-2 and TRBJ2-1; 7 nucleotides match TRBD2. Germline lookup yields CDR1 WSHSY and CDR2 SAAADI. V was clipped by 7 bases and J by 9 bases; unmatched bases: 12. The CDR3 runs 14 residues.

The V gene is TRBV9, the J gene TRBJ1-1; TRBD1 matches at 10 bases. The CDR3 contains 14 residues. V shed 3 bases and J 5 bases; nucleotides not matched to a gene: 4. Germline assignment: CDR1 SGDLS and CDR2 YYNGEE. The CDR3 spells CASSARDRGTEAFF. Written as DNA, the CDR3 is TGTGCCAGCAGCGCGCGGGACAGGGGAACTGAAGCTTTCTTT. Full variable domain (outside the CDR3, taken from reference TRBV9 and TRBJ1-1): DSGVTQTPKHLITATGQRVTLRCSPRSGDLSVYWYQQSLDQGLQFLIQYYNGEERAKGNILERFSAQQFPDLHSELNLSSLELGDSALYFCASSARDRGTEAFFGQGTRLTVV.

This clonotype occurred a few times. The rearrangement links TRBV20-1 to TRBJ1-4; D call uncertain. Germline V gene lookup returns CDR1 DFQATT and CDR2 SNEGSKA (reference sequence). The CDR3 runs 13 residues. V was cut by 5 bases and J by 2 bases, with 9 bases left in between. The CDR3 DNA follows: TGCAGTGCTTCCGGGAGGACTAATGAAAAACTGTTTTTT. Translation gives CSASGRTNEKLFF.

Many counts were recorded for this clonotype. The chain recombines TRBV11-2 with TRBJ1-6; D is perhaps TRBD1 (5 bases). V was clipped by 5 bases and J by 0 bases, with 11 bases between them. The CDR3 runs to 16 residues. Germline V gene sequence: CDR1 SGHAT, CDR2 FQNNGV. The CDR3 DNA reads TGTGCCAGCAGCGAGGGGATGACCTCCTATAATTCACCCCTCCACTTT. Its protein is CASSEGMTSYNSPLHF.

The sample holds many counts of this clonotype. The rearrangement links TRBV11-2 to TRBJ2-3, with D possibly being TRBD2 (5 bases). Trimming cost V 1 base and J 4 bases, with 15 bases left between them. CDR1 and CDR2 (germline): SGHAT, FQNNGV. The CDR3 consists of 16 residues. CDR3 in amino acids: CASSLGWGERSDTQYF. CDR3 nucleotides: TGTGCCAGCAGCTTAGGTTGGGGAGAGAGGTCAGATACGCAGTATTTT.